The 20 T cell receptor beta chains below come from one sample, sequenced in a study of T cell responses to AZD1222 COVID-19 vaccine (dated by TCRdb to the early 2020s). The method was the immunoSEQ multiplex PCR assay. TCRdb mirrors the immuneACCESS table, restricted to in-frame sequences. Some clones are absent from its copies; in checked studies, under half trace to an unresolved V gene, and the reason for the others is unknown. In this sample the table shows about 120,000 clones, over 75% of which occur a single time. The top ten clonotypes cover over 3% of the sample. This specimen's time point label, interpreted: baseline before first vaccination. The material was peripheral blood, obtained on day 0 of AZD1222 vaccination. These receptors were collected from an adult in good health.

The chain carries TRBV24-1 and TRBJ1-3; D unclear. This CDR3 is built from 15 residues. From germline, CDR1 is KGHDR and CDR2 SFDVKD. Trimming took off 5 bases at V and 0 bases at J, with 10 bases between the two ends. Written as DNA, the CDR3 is TGTGCCACCAGTGTTGAAGTATTCTCTGGAAACACCATATATTTT. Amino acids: CATSVEVFSGNTIYF.

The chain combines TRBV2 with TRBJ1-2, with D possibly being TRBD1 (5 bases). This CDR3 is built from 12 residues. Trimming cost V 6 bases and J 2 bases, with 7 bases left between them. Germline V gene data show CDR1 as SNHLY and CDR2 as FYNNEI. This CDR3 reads CASRGTNYGYTF. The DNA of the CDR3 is TGTGCCAGCAGGGGGACCAACTATGGCTACACCTTC.

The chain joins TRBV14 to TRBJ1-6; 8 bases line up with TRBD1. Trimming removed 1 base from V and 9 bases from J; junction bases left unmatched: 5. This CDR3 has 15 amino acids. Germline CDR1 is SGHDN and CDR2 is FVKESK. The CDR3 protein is CASSQALGQASPLHF. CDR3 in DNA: TGTGCCAGCAGCCAAGCCCTGGGACAGGCTTCACCCCTCCACTTT.

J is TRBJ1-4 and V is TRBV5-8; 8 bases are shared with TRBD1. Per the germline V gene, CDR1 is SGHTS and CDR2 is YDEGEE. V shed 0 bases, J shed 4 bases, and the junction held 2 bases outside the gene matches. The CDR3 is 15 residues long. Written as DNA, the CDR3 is TGTGCCAGCAGCTTGGGGACAGGGAATAATGAAAAACTGTTTTTT. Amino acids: CASSLGTGNNEKLFF.

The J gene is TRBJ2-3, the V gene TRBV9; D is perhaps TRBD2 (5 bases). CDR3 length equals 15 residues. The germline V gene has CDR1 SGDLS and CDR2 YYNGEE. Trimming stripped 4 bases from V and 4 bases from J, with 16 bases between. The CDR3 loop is CASSPSLAGADTQYF. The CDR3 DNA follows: TGTGCCAGCAGCCCGAGTCTGGCGGGCGCAGATACGCAGTATTTT.

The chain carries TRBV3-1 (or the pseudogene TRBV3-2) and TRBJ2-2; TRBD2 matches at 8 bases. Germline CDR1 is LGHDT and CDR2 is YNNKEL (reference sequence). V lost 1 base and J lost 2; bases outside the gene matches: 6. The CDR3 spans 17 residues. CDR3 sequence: CASSQGGGPFNTGELFF. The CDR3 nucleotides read TGTGCCAGCAGCCAAGGCGGGGGGCCGTTTAACACCGGGGAGCTGTTTTTT.

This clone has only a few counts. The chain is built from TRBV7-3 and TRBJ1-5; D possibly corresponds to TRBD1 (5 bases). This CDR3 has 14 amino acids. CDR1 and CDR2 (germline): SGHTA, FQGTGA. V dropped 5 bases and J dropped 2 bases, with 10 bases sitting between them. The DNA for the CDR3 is TGTGCCAGCAGCCCGAGGGGTGGCAATCAGCCCCAGCATTTT. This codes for CASSPRGGNQPQHF.

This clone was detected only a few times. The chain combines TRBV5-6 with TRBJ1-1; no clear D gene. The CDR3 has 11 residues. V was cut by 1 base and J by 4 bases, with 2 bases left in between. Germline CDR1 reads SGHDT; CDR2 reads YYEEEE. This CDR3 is CASSLFTEAFF. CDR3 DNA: TGTGCCAGCAGCTTGTTCACTGAAGCTTTCTTT.

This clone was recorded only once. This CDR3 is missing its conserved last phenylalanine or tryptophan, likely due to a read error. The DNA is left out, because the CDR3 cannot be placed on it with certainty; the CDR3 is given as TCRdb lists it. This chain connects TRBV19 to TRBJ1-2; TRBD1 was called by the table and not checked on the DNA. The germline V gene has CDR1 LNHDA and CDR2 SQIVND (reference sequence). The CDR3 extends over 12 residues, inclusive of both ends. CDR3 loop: CASSRGTGDQAL.

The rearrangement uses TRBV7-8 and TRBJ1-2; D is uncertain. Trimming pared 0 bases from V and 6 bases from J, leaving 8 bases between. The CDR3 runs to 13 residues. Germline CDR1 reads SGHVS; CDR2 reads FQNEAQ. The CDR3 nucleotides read TGTGCCAGCAGCTTAGCATCGTTCGATGGCTACACCTTC. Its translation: CASSLASFDGYTF.

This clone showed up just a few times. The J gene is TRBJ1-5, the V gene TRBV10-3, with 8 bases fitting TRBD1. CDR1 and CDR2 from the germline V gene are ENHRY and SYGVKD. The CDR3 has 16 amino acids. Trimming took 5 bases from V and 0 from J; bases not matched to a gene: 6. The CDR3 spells CAISLGQVLSNQPQHF. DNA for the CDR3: TGTGCCATCAGTCTGGGACAGGTCCTTAGCAATCAGCCCCAGCATTTT.

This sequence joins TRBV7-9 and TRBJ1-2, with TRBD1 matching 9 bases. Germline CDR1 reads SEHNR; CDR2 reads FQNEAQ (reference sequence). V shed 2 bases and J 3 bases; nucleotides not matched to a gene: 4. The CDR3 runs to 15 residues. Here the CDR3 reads CASSLNTGGDYGYTF. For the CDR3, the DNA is TGTGCCAGCAGCTTAAATACAGGGGGCGACTATGGCTACACCTTC. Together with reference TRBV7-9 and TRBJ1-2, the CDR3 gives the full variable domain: DTGVSQNPRHKITKRGQNVTFRCDPISEHNRLYWYRQTLGQGPEFLTYFQNEAQLEKSRLLSDRFSAERPKGSFSTLEIQRTEQGDSAMYLCASSLNTGGDYGYTFGSGTRLTVV.

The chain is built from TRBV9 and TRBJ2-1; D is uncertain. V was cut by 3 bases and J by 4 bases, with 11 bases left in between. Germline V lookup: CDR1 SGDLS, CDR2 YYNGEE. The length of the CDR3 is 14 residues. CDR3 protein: CASSGTLLYNEQFF. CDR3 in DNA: TGTGCCAGCAGCGGGACGCTCCTATACAATGAGCAGTTCTTC.

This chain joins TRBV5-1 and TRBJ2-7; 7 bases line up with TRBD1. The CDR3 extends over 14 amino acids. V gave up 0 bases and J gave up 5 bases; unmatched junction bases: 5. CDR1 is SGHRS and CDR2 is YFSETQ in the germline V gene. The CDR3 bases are TGCGCCAGCAGCTTGGAAGAGGGGGCGGACGAGCAGTACTTC. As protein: CASSLEEGADEQYF.

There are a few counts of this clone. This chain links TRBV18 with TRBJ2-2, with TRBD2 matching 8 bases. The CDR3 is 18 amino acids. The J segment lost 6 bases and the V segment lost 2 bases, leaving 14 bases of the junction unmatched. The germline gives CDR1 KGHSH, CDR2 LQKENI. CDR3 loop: CASSPASSGLAKAGELFF. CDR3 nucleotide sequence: TGTGCCAGCTCACCAGCAAGTTCAGGACTAGCAAAGGCCGGGGAGCTGTTTTTT.

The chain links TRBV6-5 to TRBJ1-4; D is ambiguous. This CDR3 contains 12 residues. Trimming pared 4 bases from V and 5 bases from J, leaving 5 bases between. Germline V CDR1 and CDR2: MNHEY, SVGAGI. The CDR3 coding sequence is TGTGCCAGCAGTTCGACAAATGAAAAACTGTTTTTT. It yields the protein CASSSTNEKLFF.

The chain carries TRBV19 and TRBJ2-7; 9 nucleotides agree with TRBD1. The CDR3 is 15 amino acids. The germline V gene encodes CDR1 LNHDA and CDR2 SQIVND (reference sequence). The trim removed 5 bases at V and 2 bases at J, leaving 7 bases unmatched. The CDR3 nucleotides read TGTGCCAGTAGTCCGGGACAGGGATTAACCTACGAGCAGTACTTC. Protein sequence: CASSPGQGLTYEQYF.

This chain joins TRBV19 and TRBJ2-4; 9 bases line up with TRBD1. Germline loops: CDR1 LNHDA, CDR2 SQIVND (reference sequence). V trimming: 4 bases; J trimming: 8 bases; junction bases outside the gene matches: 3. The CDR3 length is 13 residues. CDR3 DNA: TGTGCCAGTAGTAAACAGGGGGCTGACATTCAGTACTTC. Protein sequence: CASSKQGADIQYF.

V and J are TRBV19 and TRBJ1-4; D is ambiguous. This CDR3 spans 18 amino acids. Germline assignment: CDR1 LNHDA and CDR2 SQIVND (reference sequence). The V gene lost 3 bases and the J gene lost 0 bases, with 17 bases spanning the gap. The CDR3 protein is CASSMPAGLGATNEKLFF. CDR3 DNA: TGTGCCAGTAGTATGCCGGCAGGACTCGGAGCAACTAATGAAAAACTGTTTTTT.

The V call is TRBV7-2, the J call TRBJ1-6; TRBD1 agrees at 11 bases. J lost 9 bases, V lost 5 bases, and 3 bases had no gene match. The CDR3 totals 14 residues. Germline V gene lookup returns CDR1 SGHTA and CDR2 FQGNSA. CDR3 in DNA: TGTGCCAGCAGCGCGGGACAGGGGGGTTCACCCCTCCACTTT. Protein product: CASSAGQGGSPLHF.